This T cell receptor (beta chain) was sequenced in a study of blood T cell repertoires in COVID-19. About the research overall: Donors in the United States, Italy and Spain gave samples during acute or convalescent COVID-19.

Germline V gene data show CDR1 as LGHNA and CDR2 as YNFKEQ. Deletions cut 0 bases from V and 8 bases from J, with 13 bases between. The CDR3 is made up of 14 amino acids. TCRdb's copy holds only in-frame clones and misses some; the assay was immunoSEQ multiplex PCR. The sample consists of 300,000 or so clones, 80% to 90% of them appearing once. This receptor was taken from a woman aged 40 to 55 with acute COVID-19. The specimen was PBMCs or T cells enriched from blood (not recorded which). This chain uses TRBV4-2 with TRBJ1-2, with D perhaps matching TRBD1 (5 bases). The CDR3 coding sequence is TGTGCCAGCAGCCAAGATTTAGCAGGGCCAGGCTACACCTTC. Its protein is CASSQDLAGPGYTF.